This section outlines one TCR beta chain sequence together with its context. Antigen specificity is unknown. The source of the sample is a study of cytomegalovirus exposure and HLA in healthy donors. Libraries were prepared by immunoSEQ multiplex PCR; TCRdb keeps only in-frame clonotypes and omits some of them. The data hold over 150,000 clones, with roughly 84% observed a single time. The CDR3 has 16 residues. Germline CDR1 reads MDHEN; CDR2 reads SYDVKM. V lost 6 bases and J lost 4, with 22 bases in between. Findings and caveats of the study: In vitro, three CMV-associated chains proved specific for CMV antigens.

The chain is built from TRBV28 and TRBJ2-7, with D possibly being TRBD1 (5 bases). The sequence was collected from a young woman in good health and CMV-seropositive. The sample comprised PBMCs. The CDR3 sequence: CASSKPDRTFRYEQYF. In DNA, the CDR3 is TGTGCCAGCAGCAAGCCGGACCGGACATTCCGTTACGAGCAGTACTTC.